The 4 T cell receptor beta chains below come from one sample, sequenced in a study of cytomegalovirus exposure and HLA in healthy donors. Researchers ran the PCR with 60 Vbeta and 13 Jbeta primers. Profiling relied on immunoSEQ multiplex PCR, and the TCRdb table lists in-frame clones only, not all of them. In the table there are 100,000 to 150,000 clones, over 65% of which are singletons. The sequenced material came from PBMCs. These receptors were taken from a man under 40 in good health and CMV-seronegative.

The CDR3 protein is CASSSAGTGNYEQYF. The CDR3 bases are TGTGCCAGCAGCTCAGCAGGGACAGGCAACTACGAGCAGTACTTC. This sequence joins TRBV7-2 and TRBJ2-7, with TRBD1 identical over 8 bases. The CDR3 length is 15 residues. Germline V gives CDR1 SGHTA, CDR2 FQGNSA. The V segment lost 4 bases and the J segment 3 bases; nucleotides outside the gene matches: 8.

V gene TRBV27 combines with J gene TRBJ1-1; D is possibly TRBD1 (5 bases). V lost 8 bases, J lost 10 bases, and 17 bases lay in between. CDR1 is MNHEY, CDR2 SMNVEV, per germline (reference sequence). CDR3 length equals 12 residues. The CDR3 bases are TGTGCCAGCCGACCCAGCGGGGGATTAGCTTTCTTT. Its protein is CASRPSGGLAFF.

The gene calls are TRBV9 and TRBJ1-1, with D hard to call. Germline CDR1 reads SGDLS; CDR2 reads YYNGEE. Trimming pared 0 bases from V and 7 bases from J, leaving 4 bases between. This CDR3 has 11 residues. The CDR3 sequence is CASSVGNEAFF. In nucleotides, the CDR3 is TGTGCCAGCAGCGTAGGTAATGAAGCTTTCTTT.

This clone has more than one count but fewer than ten. This chain connects TRBV7-2 to TRBJ1-1; tentative D call: TRBD1 (6 bases). Germline V gene data show CDR1 as SGHTA and CDR2 as FQGNSA. Trimming stripped 6 bases from V and 7 bases from J, with 6 bases between. The length of the CDR3 is 10 residues. Written as DNA, the CDR3 is TGTGCCAGCAGGGACAGTGAAGCTTTCTTT. Its protein product is CASRDSEAFF.